This TCR beta chain was recovered during a study of T-cell memory formation after mild COVID-19. Findings of the study overall: Clones contracting day 15 to 85 were balanced CD4/CD8; later expanders leaned CD4+.

TCRdb redid the calling of the 5' RACE reads with MiXCR, one entry per CDR3 protein. The sample comprises around 450,000 distinct CDR3 sequences, 20% of which are singletons, and roughly 8.4% rests with the top ten. With regard to this clonotype: Its antigen is undetermined.

V shed 0 bases and J 9 bases; nucleotides not matched to a gene: 4. This CDR3 has 14 residues. Germline CDR1 is SGHRS and CDR2 is YFSETQ. The TCR sequence derives from an adult woman who had mild COVID-19 (a few samples of this study predate the infection). Cell type and time point are not known. What was sequenced was PBMCs or a T cell subset sorted from them (not recorded which). This chain joins TRBV5-1 and TRBJ2-7, with 12 positions matching TRBD2. DNA of the CDR3: TGCGCCAGCAGCTTGGGACTAGCGGGAGAGGCGCAGTACTTC. Its protein is CASSLGLAGEAQYF.